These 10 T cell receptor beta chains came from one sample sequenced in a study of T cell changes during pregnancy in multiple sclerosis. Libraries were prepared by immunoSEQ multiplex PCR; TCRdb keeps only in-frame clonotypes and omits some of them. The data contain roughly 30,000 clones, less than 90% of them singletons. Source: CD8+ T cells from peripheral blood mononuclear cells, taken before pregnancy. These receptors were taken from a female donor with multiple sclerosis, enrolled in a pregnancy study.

The chain's CDR3 is CASSFDQGAYEQYF. The CDR3, as DNA: TGTGCCAGCAGTTTTGATCAGGGGGCCTACGAGCAGTACTTC. The gene calls are TRBV6-5 and TRBJ2-7, with 7 bases aligning to TRBD1. V lost 4 bases to trimming and J lost 2 bases; unmatched junction nucleotides: 5. The CDR3 is 14 amino acids. CDR1 MNHEY and CDR2 SVGAGI come from the germline V gene.

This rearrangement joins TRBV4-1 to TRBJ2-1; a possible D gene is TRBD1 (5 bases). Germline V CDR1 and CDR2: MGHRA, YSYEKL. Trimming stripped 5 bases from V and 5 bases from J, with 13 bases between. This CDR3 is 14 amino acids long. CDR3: CASSNDRSHNEQFF. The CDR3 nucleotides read TGCGCCAGCAGCAACGACAGATCCCACAATGAGCAGTTCTTC.

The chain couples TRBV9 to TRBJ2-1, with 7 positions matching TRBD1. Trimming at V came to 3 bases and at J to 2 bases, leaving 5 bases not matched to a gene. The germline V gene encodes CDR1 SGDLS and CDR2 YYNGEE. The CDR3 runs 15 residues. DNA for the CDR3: TGTGCCAGCAGCGGGGAGACAGGGACCTACAATGAGCAGTTCTTC. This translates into CASSGETGTYNEQFF.

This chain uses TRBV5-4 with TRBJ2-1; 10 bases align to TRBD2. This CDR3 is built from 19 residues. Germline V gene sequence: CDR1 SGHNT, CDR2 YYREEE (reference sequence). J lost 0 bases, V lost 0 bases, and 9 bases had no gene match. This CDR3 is CASSLAGLAGASSYNEQFF. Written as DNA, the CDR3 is TGTGCCAGCAGCTTGGCCGGGCTAGCGGGGGCCAGCTCCTACAATGAGCAGTTCTTC.

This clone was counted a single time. The CDR3 here is CASSESPTSGGVTDTQYF. CDR3 DNA: TGTGCCAGCAGTGAATCCCCTACCAGCGGGGGAGTCACAGATACGCAGTATTTT. This chain joins TRBV6-1 and TRBJ2-3; 8 bases fit TRBD2. This CDR3 spans 18 amino acids. Germline V gene lookup returns CDR1 MNHNS and CDR2 SASEGT. With 2 bases clipped from V and 2 bases from J, the junction kept 12 bases outside the gene matches.

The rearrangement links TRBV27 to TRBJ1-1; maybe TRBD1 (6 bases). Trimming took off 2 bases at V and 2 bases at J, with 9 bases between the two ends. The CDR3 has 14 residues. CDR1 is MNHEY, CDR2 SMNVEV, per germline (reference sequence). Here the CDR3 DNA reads TGTGCCAGCAGTTTAGGGGGGGCCAACACTGAAGCTTTCTTT. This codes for CASSLGGANTEAFF.

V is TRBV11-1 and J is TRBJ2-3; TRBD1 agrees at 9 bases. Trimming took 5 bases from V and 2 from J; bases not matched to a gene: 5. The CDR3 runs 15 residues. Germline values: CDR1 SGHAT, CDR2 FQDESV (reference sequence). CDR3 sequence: CASSLGQGFTDTQYF. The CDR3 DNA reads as TGTGCCAGCAGCCTGGGACAGGGATTCACAGATACGCAGTATTTT. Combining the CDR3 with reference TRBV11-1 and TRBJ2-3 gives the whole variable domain EAEVAQSPRYKITEKSQAVAFWCDPISGHATLYWYRQILGQGPELLVQFQDESVVDDSQLPKDRFSAERLKGVDSTLKIQPAELGDSAMYLCASSLGQGFTDTQYFGPGTRLTVL.

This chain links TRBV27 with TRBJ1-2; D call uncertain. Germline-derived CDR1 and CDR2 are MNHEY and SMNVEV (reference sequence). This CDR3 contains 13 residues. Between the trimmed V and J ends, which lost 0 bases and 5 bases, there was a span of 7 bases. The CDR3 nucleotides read TGTGCCAGCAGTTTATCCACAGCTTATGGCTACACCTTC. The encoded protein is CASSLSTAYGYTF.

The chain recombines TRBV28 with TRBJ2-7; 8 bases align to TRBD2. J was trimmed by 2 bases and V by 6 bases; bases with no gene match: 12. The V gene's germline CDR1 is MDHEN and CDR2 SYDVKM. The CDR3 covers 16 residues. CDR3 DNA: TGTGCCAGCAGATTCGGAGGGGGGCGGGGGGCCTACGAGCAGTACTTC. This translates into CASRFGGGRGAYEQYF.

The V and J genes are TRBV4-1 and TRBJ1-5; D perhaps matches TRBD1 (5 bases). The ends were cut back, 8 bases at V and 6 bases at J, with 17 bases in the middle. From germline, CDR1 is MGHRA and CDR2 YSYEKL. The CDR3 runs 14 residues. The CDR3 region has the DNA TGCGCCAGCGGAGATGCCAGGGAGGGTCAGCCCCAGCATTTT. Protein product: CASGDAREGQPQHF.